What follows are 14 T cell receptor beta chains derived from one specimen sequenced in a study of blood T cell repertoires in COVID-19. Sequenced by immunoSEQ multiplex PCR; TCRdb stores in-frame clones only, minus some. This repertoire shows around 160,000 clones, about 82% found once; its top ten account for 3%. The sample was peripheral blood. The receptors originated from a woman between 40 and 50 years old with active or convalescent COVID-19.

V is TRBV7-2 and J is TRBJ1-6, with 7 bases identical to TRBD1. CDR1 and CDR2 from the germline V gene are SGHTA and FQGNSA. V was pared by 0 bases and J by 4 bases, with 6 bases of the junction left unmatched. CDR3 length: 17 residues. The CDR3, as DNA: TGTGCCAGCAGCTTAGCTAGCGGGGACAGTTATAATTCACCCCTCCACTTT. This translates into CASSLASGDSYNSPLHF.

This clone showed up just a few times. The J gene is TRBJ1-1, the V gene TRBV6-5, with D tentatively TRBD1 (5 bases). CDR3 length equals 14 residues. V was pared by 0 bases and J by 11 bases, with 16 bases between. Germline CDR1 MNHEY, CDR2 SVGAGI. In DNA, the CDR3 is TGTGCCAGCAGTTACTCGAGTAACAGGCTGGATGCTTTCTTT. Protein sequence: CASSYSSNRLDAFF.

The rearrangement links TRBV5-4 to TRBJ1-1; 8 bases align to TRBD1. The CDR3 consists of 17 residues. Germline V CDR1 and CDR2: SGHNT, YYREEE (reference sequence). V lost 4 bases to trimming and J lost 1 base; unmatched junction nucleotides: 12. This CDR3 is CASSPSGNRGRNTEAFF. As DNA, the CDR3 is TGTGCCAGCAGCCCGTCAGGGAACAGGGGGAGGAACACTGAAGCTTTCTTT. The entire variable domain, with the rest obtained from reference TRBV5-4 and TRBJ1-1, is as follows: ETGVTQSPTHLIKTRGQQVTLRCSSQSGHNTVSWYQQALGQGPQFIFQYYREEENGRGNFPPRFSGLQFPNYSSELNVNALELDDSALYLCASSPSGNRGRNTEAFFGQGTRLTVV.

The gene calls are TRBV27 and TRBJ1-1, with D unresolved. CDR3 size: 14 residues. Between the trimmed V and J ends, which lost 2 bases and 1 base, there was a span of 8 bases. Looked up from germline, CDR1 is MNHEY and CDR2 is SMNVEV (reference sequence). The CDR3 sequence is CASSLEPSNTEAFF. The DNA for the CDR3 is TGTGCCAGCAGTTTAGAGCCGTCGAACACTGAAGCTTTCTTT.

The chain links TRBV19 to TRBJ2-1, with a weak D call TRBD2 (6 bases). V shed 6 bases and J shed 0 bases, with 12 bases lying between them. CDR3 size: 15 residues. Germline loops: CDR1 LNHDA, CDR2 SQIVND (reference sequence). The CDR3 DNA reads TGTGCCAGTAGCTTCAGCGGGCGCTCCTACAATGAGCAGTTCTTC. Its protein is CASSFSGRSYNEQFF.

The chain couples TRBV7-2 to TRBJ1-6; 8 bases line up with TRBD1. The J segment lost 10 bases and the V segment lost 5 bases, leaving 16 bases of the junction unmatched. This CDR3 has 17 amino acids. Per germline, CDR1 SGHTA and CDR2 FQGNSA. CDR3 DNA: TGTGCCAGCAGCCTAAACCCCTCAGGGGGCTTTTTGTCACCCCTCCACTTT. Its translation: CASSLNPSGGFLSPLHF.

The gene calls are TRBV2 and TRBJ1-1, with D perhaps matching TRBD1 (6 bases). Germline V gene lookup returns CDR1 SNHLY and CDR2 FYNNEI. Deletions cut 6 bases from V and 2 bases from J, with 13 bases between. The CDR3 runs 14 residues. The CDR3 DNA reads as TGTGCCAGCAGATCGGACAGCGAAAACACTGAAGCTTTCTTT. Translation gives CASRSDSENTEAFF. Full variable domain (remainder filled in from reference TRBV2 and TRBJ1-1): EPEVTQTPSHQVTQMGQEVILRCVPISNHLYFYWYRQILGQKVEFLVSFYNNEISEKSEIFDDQFSVERPDGSNFTLKIRSTKLEDSAMYFCASRSDSENTEAFFGQGTRLTVV.

CDR3 DNA sequence: TGTGCCAGCAGTTACACAACCGGGACAGCCAACTATGGCTACACCTTC. This encodes CASSYTTGTANYGYTF. The gene calls are TRBV6-5 and TRBJ1-2; 7 bases are shared with TRBD1. The V gene's germline CDR1 is MNHEY and CDR2 SVGAGI. With V trimmed by 2 bases and J by 2 bases, 8 bases remained unmatched. This CDR3 has 16 amino acids.

This chain links TRBV10-3 with TRBJ2-1, with 7 bases aligning to TRBD2. Per the germline V gene, CDR1 is ENHRY and CDR2 is SYGVKD. The CDR3 contains 14 residues. J gave up 4 bases and V 6 bases, and 6 bases lay outside the gene matches. The chain's CDR3 is CAISSSGYYNEQFF. The CDR3 DNA reads as TGTGCCATCAGCTCTAGCGGCTATTACAATGAGCAGTTCTTC.

This rearrangement joins TRBV24-1 to TRBJ2-3; 11 bases match TRBD1. Germline V lookup: CDR1 KGHDR, CDR2 SFDVKD. J was trimmed by 6 bases and V by 3 bases; bases with no gene match: 7. There are 16 residues in the CDR3. This CDR3 is CATSDPGTGGVDTQYF. The CDR3 DNA follows: TGTGCCACCAGTGATCCCGGGACAGGGGGAGTCGATACGCAGTATTTT.

The J gene is TRBJ1-3, the V gene TRBV27; maybe TRBD1 (6 bases). CDR1 and CDR2 from the germline V gene are MNHEY and SMNVEV (reference sequence). The CDR3 consists of 16 residues. V lost 4 bases to trimming and J lost 2 bases, with 15 bases between them. The CDR3 DNA is TGTGCCAGCAGTTCTCGGGGGGGGGCGGCTGGAAACACCATATATTTT. Translated: CASSSRGGAAGNTIYF.

The CDR3, as DNA: TGTGCCAGCTCAGGGGGGACAGGGCTAAATTCACCCCTCCACTTT. Translation: CASSGGTGLNSPLHF. The chain links TRBV28 to TRBJ1-6; 9 nucleotides line up with TRBD1. Losses at the gene ends were 8 bases for V and 7 bases for J; bases not matched to a gene: 9. The CDR3 length is 15 residues. From germline, CDR1 is MDHEN and CDR2 SYDVKM.

The chain couples TRBV6-4 to TRBJ2-2, with 9 bases that match TRBD2. V lost 5 bases, J lost 4 bases, and 8 bases stayed unmatched. Germline CDR1 and CDR2: MRHNA and SNTAGT. This CDR3 has 16 amino acids. The CDR3 protein is CASSLSSGTRTGELFF. The CDR3 DNA reads as TGTGCCAGCAGTCTTTCTAGCGGGACCCGCACCGGGGAGCTGTTTTTT.

The chain couples TRBV7-9 to TRBJ1-2; D not resolved. Germline V gene sequence: CDR1 SEHNR, CDR2 FQNEAQ (reference sequence). Trimming removed 1 base from V and 4 bases from J, with 10 bases in between. The CDR3 covers 14 residues. The CDR3 sequence is CASSLEGRSYGYTF. DNA of the CDR3: TGTGCCAGCAGCTTAGAAGGAAGGAGCTATGGCTACACCTTC.